Listed here are 17 T cell receptor beta chains from one sample, sequenced in a study of blood T cell repertoires in COVID-19. Some clones are missing from TCRdb's copy, which holds only in-frame ones; the method was immunoSEQ multiplex PCR. The sample shows approximately 77,000 clones, around nine tenths of them seen only once. Sequencing was done on a sample of peripheral blood. The receptor set was obtained from a man in his fifties with active COVID-19.

J is TRBJ2-7 and V is TRBV6-5, with TRBD1 matching 9 bases. This CDR3 contains 12 residues. Per germline, CDR1 MNHEY and CDR2 SVGAGI. With V trimmed by 6 bases and J by 7 bases, 4 bases remained unmatched. The chain's CDR3 is CASSRTGEEQYF. The CDR3 nucleotides are TGTGCCAGCAGCCGGACAGGGGAGGAGCAGTACTTC.

The rearrangement joins TRBV19 to TRBJ1-1; D remains ambiguous. V dropped 3 bases and J dropped 1 base, with 9 bases sitting between them. The CDR3 has 14 residues. The germline V gene has CDR1 LNHDA and CDR2 SQIVND (reference sequence). The CDR3 bases are TGTGCCAGTAGTATCCCAGGCAGGAACACTGAAGCTTTCTTT. This translates into CASSIPGRNTEAFF. Filled out from reference TRBV19 and TRBJ1-1, the complete variable domain reads DGGITQSPKYLFRKEGQNVTLSCEQNLNHDAMYWYRQDPGQGLRLIYYSQIVNDFQKGDIAEGYSVSREKKESFPLTVTSAQKNPTAFYLCASSIPGRNTEAFFGQGTRLTVV.

V gene TRBV7-2 combines with J gene TRBJ2-1; the D is unclear. V lost 0 bases, J lost 4 bases, and 7 bases lay in between. This CDR3 is 14 amino acids long. The germline gives CDR1 SGHTA, CDR2 FQGNSA. CDR3 sequence: CASSLATGYNEQFF. The CDR3 nucleotides are TGTGCCAGCAGCTTAGCGACTGGTTACAATGAGCAGTTCTTC.

This sequence joins TRBV6-5 and TRBJ1-4, with TRBD1 as a possible D gene (6 bases). The CDR3 length is 13 residues. The germline V and J ends were trimmed by 10 bases and 8 bases, with 17 bases remaining between them. Germline CDR1 is MNHEY and CDR2 is SVGAGI. For the CDR3, the DNA is TGTGCCACCTTGGACAGAGAGAACGAAAAACTGTTTTTT. Translating it yields CATLDRENEKLFF.

Here the CDR3 reads CASSQEEGAPGETQYF. The CDR3 nucleotides are TGTGCCAGCAGCCAAGAGGAGGGGGCGCCTGGGGAGACCCAGTACTTC. This chain uses TRBV3-1 (or the pseudogene TRBV3-2) with TRBJ2-5, with D possibly being TRBD1 (7 bases). V lost 0 bases and J 5 bases, leaving 16 bases between the germline ends. Germline CDR1 is LGHDT and CDR2 is YNNKEL (reference sequence). The CDR3 covers 16 residues.

The chain has TRBV5-4 and TRBJ2-7, with D possibly matching TRBD1 (5 bases). This CDR3 spans 14 amino acids. The ends were cut back, 5 bases at V and 1 base at J, with 13 bases in the middle. The germline gives CDR1 SGHNT, CDR2 YYREEE (reference sequence). CDR3 loop: CASSPTAASYEQYF. The CDR3 bases are TGTGCCAGCAGTCCGACAGCCGCGTCCTACGAGCAGTACTTC.

CDR3 amino acids: CASSQVTDLWGGLAGLYEQYF. Here the CDR3 DNA reads TGTGCCAGCAGCCAAGTAACAGATCTATGGGGGGGACTAGCGGGCTTGTACGAGCAGTACTTC. The V gene is TRBV14, the J gene TRBJ2-7; the match to TRBD2 covers 12 bases. Germline CDR1 SGHDN, CDR2 FVKESK. With V trimmed by 1 base and J by 4 bases, 20 bases remained unmatched. The CDR3 has 21 residues.

The chain has TRBV27 and TRBJ2-2; TRBD1 might be the D (5 bases). The germline gives CDR1 MNHEY, CDR2 SMNVEV (reference sequence). This CDR3 region has 15 residues. Trimming left V 10 bases short and J 1 base short, with 16 bases between. This chain's CDR3 is CATRSAGMNTGELFF. Here the CDR3 DNA reads TGTGCCACCCGAAGTGCAGGGATGAACACCGGGGAGCTGTTTTTT.

The CDR3 here is CASSRQGLDTQYF. The DNA for the CDR3 is TGTGCCAGCAGCCGACAGGGGTTAGATACGCAGTATTTT. This chain links TRBV9 with TRBJ2-3; TRBD1 matches at 8 bases. Losses at the gene ends were 4 bases for V and 5 bases for J; bases not matched to a gene: 3. This CDR3 has 13 amino acids. Germline assignment: CDR1 SGDLS and CDR2 YYNGEE.

In its sample, this clone was seen once. V is TRBV3-1 (or the pseudogene TRBV3-2) and J is TRBJ1-1; D is unclear. The V end was cut by 4 bases, the J end by 3 bases, with 12 bases between. CDR1 and CDR2 (germline): LGHDT, YNNKEL (reference sequence). The CDR3 is made up of 14 amino acids. CDR3 amino acids: CASSPGDGDTEAFF. Here the CDR3 DNA reads TGTGCCAGCAGCCCGGGAGATGGGGACACTGAAGCTTTCTTT.

The V and J genes are TRBV19 and TRBJ1-2, with TRBD1 matching over 9 bases. Per germline, CDR1 LNHDA and CDR2 SQIVND (reference sequence). The V and J ends lost 6 bases and 7 bases, in that order; junction bases with no gene match: 12. This CDR3 comprises 15 residues. The CDR3 DNA reads TGTGCCAGTAGCCCTCCGGGACAGGGCTTCGGTGGCTACACCTTC. Translated, it gives CASSPPGQGFGGYTF.

This chain joins TRBV28 and TRBJ1-4; D gene uncertain. V was shortened by 4 bases and J by 8 bases, with 17 bases between the two germline ends. The CDR3 consists of 15 residues. The V gene's germline CDR1 is MDHEN and CDR2 SYDVKM. As DNA, the CDR3 is TGTGCCAGCAGTTCCTCTGCGGTGGGTAGAGAAAAACTGTTTTTT. It specifies CASSSSAVGREKLFF.

The CDR3 loop is CASSIWGLLGTDTQYF. DNA of the CDR3: TGTGCCAGCAGCATATGGGGACTCCTTGGCACAGATACGCAGTATTTT. The chain couples TRBV7-2 to TRBJ2-3, with a possible D match to TRBD2 (6 bases). CDR1 and CDR2 (germline): SGHTA, FQGNSA. This CDR3 has 16 residues. The germline V and J ends were trimmed by 5 bases and 1 base, with 16 bases remaining between them.

This rearrangement joins TRBV19 to TRBJ2-6, with 11 bases lining up with TRBD2. Germline V CDR1 and CDR2: LNHDA, SQIVND (reference sequence). The CDR3 sequence is 23 residues long. With V trimmed by 2 bases and J by 0 bases, 18 bases remained unmatched. The CDR3 protein is CASSIRTGGSGRVGSSGANVLTF. In nucleotides, the CDR3 is TGTGCCAGTAGTATAAGGACAGGTGGTAGCGGGAGGGTTGGGAGCTCTGGGGCCAACGTCCTGACTTTC.

The V gene is TRBV30, the J gene TRBJ1-2, with a possible D match to TRBD1 (5 bases). The CDR3 length is 12 residues. Trimming pared 7 bases from V and 6 bases from J, leaving 15 bases between. The germline gives CDR1 GTSNPN, CDR2 SVGIG (reference sequence). CDR3 sequence: CASWGVLDGYTF. The CDR3, as DNA: TGTGCCTCCTGGGGGGTTTTGGATGGCTACACCTTC.

The chain is built from TRBV29-1 and TRBJ1-2, with D unclear. The CDR3 length is 13 residues. CDR1 and CDR2 from the germline V gene are SQVTM and ANQGSEA. With 4 bases removed from V and 1 base from J, the gap between germline ends came to 10 bases. The CDR3 sequence: CSVGFEFNYGYTF. CDR3 bases: TGCAGCGTTGGCTTTGAGTTTAACTATGGCTACACCTTC.

This clone was observed once. The chain joins TRBV21-1 to TRBJ2-7; TRBD1, the D gene given by the table, was not confirmed from the DNA. TRBV21-1 is listed as a pseudogene. The CDR3 runs to 16 residues. The CDR3 DNA follows: TGTGCCAGCAAAAAGGGACAGGGCTTCGTCTCCTACGAGCAGTACTTC. Translated: CASKKGQGFVSYEQYF.